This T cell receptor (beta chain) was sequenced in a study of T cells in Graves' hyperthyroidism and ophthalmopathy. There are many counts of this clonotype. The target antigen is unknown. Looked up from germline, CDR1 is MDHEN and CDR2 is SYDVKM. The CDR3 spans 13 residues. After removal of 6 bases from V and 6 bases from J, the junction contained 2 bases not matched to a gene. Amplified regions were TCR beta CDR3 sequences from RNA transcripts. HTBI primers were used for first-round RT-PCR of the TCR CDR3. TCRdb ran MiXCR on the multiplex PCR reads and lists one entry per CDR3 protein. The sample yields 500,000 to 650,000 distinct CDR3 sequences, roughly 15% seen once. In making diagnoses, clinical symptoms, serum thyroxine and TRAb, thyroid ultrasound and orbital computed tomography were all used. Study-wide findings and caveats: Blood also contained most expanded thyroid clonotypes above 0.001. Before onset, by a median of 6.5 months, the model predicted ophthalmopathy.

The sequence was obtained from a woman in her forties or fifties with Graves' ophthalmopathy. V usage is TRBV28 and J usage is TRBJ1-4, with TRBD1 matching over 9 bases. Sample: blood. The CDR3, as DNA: TGTGCCAGCAGGGGACAGGGCCATGAAAAACTGTTTTTT. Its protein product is CASRGQGHEKLFF.